This T cell receptor (beta chain) was retrieved from a study of T cells expressing NK-cell markers. TCRdb reprocessed the 5' RACE reads and keeps a single row for each CDR3 protein, giving no DNA. Here the sample table reports around 380,000 distinct CDR3 sequences. This CDR3 is built from 16 residues. Per germline, CDR1 LGHDT and CDR2 YNNKEL (reference sequence). The sequence derives from a woman aged 50 to 60 in good health. The sequenced sample consisted of blood T cells: a sorted CD56 or NKG2C T cell subset, CD4+ or CD8+ T cells, or bulk PBMC T cells (not recorded which). The V call is TRBV3-1, the J call TRBJ2-3; the TRBD1 assignment by TCRdb is unverifiable without DNA. CDR3 amino acids: CASSPTRGRSTDTQYF.